The 19 T cell receptor beta chains below were found in one sample sequenced in a study of radiation and T cells in renal cell carcinoma. Clones were read by immunoSEQ multiplex PCR, and TCRdb kept only the in-frame ones, dropping some. The repertoire includes some 120,000 clones, roughly 80% of them detected once, and approximately 3% sits in the top ten. Time point in this sample: baseline pretreatment blood. Treatment in this sample: 15 Gy SBRT to primary tumor, nephrectomy 4 weeks later. Sample: blood, taken from a patient whose treatment included radiotherapy and nephrectomy. These receptor sequences come from a woman in her sixties with renal cell carcinoma.

V and J are TRBV5-1 and TRBJ1-2; TRBD1 might be the D (6 bases). There are 13 residues in the CDR3. Germline loops: CDR1 SGHRS, CDR2 YFSETQ. V was trimmed by 7 bases and J by 2 bases, leaving 12 bases between them. The CDR3 DNA follows: TGCGCCAGCTTCGCTACAGGGAACTATGGCTACACCTTC. Its protein is CASFATGNYGYTF.

This chain connects TRBV7-6 to TRBJ1-2, with 10 positions matching TRBD1. This CDR3 is built from 14 residues. Looked up from germline, CDR1 is SGHVS and CDR2 is FNYEAQ. V lost 5 bases and J lost 6; bases outside the gene matches: 6. DNA for the CDR3: TGTGCCAGCAGCCACGGGACAGGGGCCGATGGCTACACCTTC. Protein product: CASSHGTGADGYTF.

This clone was seen a handful of times. The chain couples TRBV2 to TRBJ1-4; D ambiguous. The CDR3 spans 13 residues. Between the trimmed V and J ends, which lost 6 bases and 6 bases, there was a span of 11 bases. Germline V gene lookup returns CDR1 SNHLY and CDR2 FYNNEI. The CDR3 nucleotides are TGTGCCAGCAGGTTTTGGGAGGATGAAAAACTGTTTTTT. As protein: CASRFWEDEKLFF.

The J gene is TRBJ2-5, the V gene TRBV7-2, with 7 nucleotides matching TRBD2. Trimming at V came to 1 base and at J to 5 bases, leaving 7 bases not matched to a gene. The CDR3 is 15 residues long. The V gene's germline CDR1 is SGHTA and CDR2 FQGNSA. In nucleotides, the CDR3 is TGTGCCAGCAGCTTAGGCAATAGCGGGCGGGAGACCCAGTACTTC. Its protein product is CASSLGNSGRETQYF.

The chain links TRBV6-5 to TRBJ1-2; D not resolved. The CDR3 contains 13 residues. V gave up 6 bases and J gave up 4 bases, with 12 bases separating them. CDR1 is MNHEY and CDR2 is SVGAGI in the germline V gene. The CDR3 sequence is CASRTPLGYGYTF. The CDR3 DNA sequence: TGTGCCAGCAGGACCCCCCTAGGCTATGGCTACACCTTC.

The CDR3 sequence is CASSRRGGGETQYF. Here the CDR3 DNA reads TGTGCCAGCAGCCGAAGAGGGGGAGGAGAGACCCAGTACTTC. The chain employs TRBV7-2 and TRBJ2-5; D may correspond to TRBD1 or TRBD2 (6 bases each). The CDR3 spans 14 residues. With 5 bases removed from V and 4 bases from J, the gap between germline ends came to 14 bases. Germline-derived CDR1 and CDR2 are SGHTA and FQGNSA.

The chain recombines TRBV6-1 with TRBJ1-3; D uncertain. This CDR3 has 12 amino acids. Between the trimmed V and J ends, which lost 11 bases and 4 bases, there was a span of 12 bases. Per the germline V gene, CDR1 is MNHNS and CDR2 is SASEGT. The CDR3 spells CASQTDGNTIYF. In DNA, the CDR3 is TGTGCCTCCCAAACCGACGGAAACACCATATATTTT.

The chain employs TRBV11-3 and TRBJ2-5; TRBD1 agrees at 12 bases. CDR1 and CDR2 (germline): SGHNT, YENEEA. This CDR3 contains 16 residues. V lost 4 bases and J lost 2; bases outside the gene matches: 5. Here the CDR3 reads CASSWGQGAKQETQYF. CDR3 DNA sequence: TGTGCCAGCAGCTGGGGACAGGGGGCTAAACAAGAGACCCAGTACTTC.

This clone has just one count. This sequence joins TRBV5-4 and TRBJ1-4; 7 positions agree with TRBD1. CDR1 and CDR2 (germline): SGHNT, YYREEE (reference sequence). The trim removed 6 bases at V and 4 bases at J, leaving 6 bases unmatched. The CDR3 runs 14 residues. The CDR3 DNA sequence: TGTGCCAGCACCCGGACAGGAAATAATGAAAAACTGTTTTTT. Its protein product is CASTRTGNNEKLFF.

The CDR3 DNA is TGCGCCAGCAGCGGGGCCGGCAGCGACAATGAGCAGTTCTTC. This sequence encodes CASSGAGSDNEQFF. The chain has TRBV5-1 and TRBJ2-1; D possibly corresponds to TRBD1 (5 bases). Trimming removed 4 bases at V and 5 bases at J, with 13 bases between. This CDR3 is built from 14 residues. The V gene's germline CDR1 is SGHRS and CDR2 YFSETQ.

This clone was seen just once. The CDR3 protein is CASSLGQVFSGNTIYF. The CDR3 DNA is TGTGCCAGCAGCCTGGGACAGGTCTTCTCTGGAAACACCATATATTTT. The genes are TRBV5-6 and TRBJ1-3; 8 bases agree with TRBD1. Germline V lookup: CDR1 SGHDT, CDR2 YYEEEE. The CDR3 length is 16 residues. Losses at the gene ends were 4 bases for V and 0 bases for J; bases not matched to a gene: 6.

The sample holds a few counts of this clone. The J gene is TRBJ2-1, the V gene TRBV19; 10 nucleotides agree with TRBD1. Germline-derived CDR1 and CDR2 are LNHDA and SQIVND (reference sequence). CDR3 size: 16 residues. J lost 10 bases, V lost 2 bases, and 11 bases had no gene match. DNA for the CDR3: TGTGCCAGTAGTATAATATTCGGGACAGGGGCCACGGAGCAGTTCTTC. It yields the protein CASSIIFGTGATEQFF.

The chain links TRBV29-1 to TRBJ1-2; TRBD1 is a possible D gene (6 bases). Deletions cut 3 bases from V and 3 bases from J, with 26 bases between. This CDR3 region has 18 residues. CDR1 is SQVTM, CDR2 ANQGSEA, per germline. Here the CDR3 reads CSVDLRGTIGETDYGYTF. The CDR3, as DNA: TGCAGCGTTGATCTCCGGGGGACAATTGGGGAGACGGACTATGGCTACACCTTC.

This clone was counted only a few times. V and J are TRBV30 and TRBJ1-1, with no clear D. This CDR3 has 13 residues. With 0 bases removed from V and 1 base from J, the gap between germline ends came to 6 bases. CDR1 and CDR2 (germline): GTSNPN, SVGIG (reference sequence). The CDR3 DNA sequence: TGTGCCTGGAGTGTACGAGAGAACACTGAAGCTTTCTTT. It is translated as CAWSVRENTEAFF.

This clone has only one observation. The chain joins TRBV5-1 to TRBJ2-3; 7 bases match TRBD2. The CDR3 contains 15 residues. The V gene's germline CDR1 is SGHRS and CDR2 YFSETQ. Unmatched junction bases numbered 8, after V lost 5 bases and J lost 2 bases. CDR3 coding DNA: TGCGCCAGCAGTTTTCTAGCGGCACCCACAGATACGCAGTATTTT. Amino acid sequence: CASSFLAAPTDTQYF.

V usage is TRBV6-6 and J usage is TRBJ2-5; 7 bases match TRBD1. CDR1 and CDR2 from the germline V gene are MNHNY and SVGAGI (reference sequence). This CDR3 spans 15 amino acids. The junction had 8 bases not matched to a gene; V was cut back by 6 bases and J by 1 base. CDR3: CASSYSGQAQETQYF. The DNA for the CDR3 is TGTGCCAGCAGCTATTCCGGACAGGCCCAAGAGACCCAGTACTTC.

CDR3 bases: TGTGCCAGCAGATCGGCGGGGGCCACAGATACGCAGTATTTT. Translated, it gives CASRSAGATDTQYF. V is TRBV6-5 and J is TRBJ2-3, with a tentative D call TRBD2 (7 bases). This CDR3 region has 14 residues. Between the trimmed V and J ends, which lost 6 bases and 2 bases, there was a span of 12 bases. Germline V gene data show CDR1 as MNHEY and CDR2 as SVGAGI.

The chain carries TRBV9 and TRBJ2-7; tentatively, D is TRBD1 or TRBD2 (5 bases each). This CDR3 has 15 amino acids. CDR1 and CDR2 from the germline V gene are SGDLS and YYNGEE. Trimming removed 0 bases from V and 4 bases from J, with 14 bases in between. Here the CDR3 reads CASSVDRDRGYEQYF. The CDR3 DNA is TGTGCCAGCAGCGTAGACCGGGACCGGGGATACGAGCAGTACTTC.

With respect to this clone: Other DNA sequences from this sample encode an identical CDR3 as well. The rearrangement joins TRBV7-6 to TRBJ2-5, with D unresolved. V lost 5 bases to trimming and J lost 5 bases, with 6 bases between them. This CDR3 has 11 amino acids. Germline V lookup: CDR1 SGHVS, CDR2 FNYEAQ. CDR3 bases: TGTGCCAGCAGCCCCCAGGAGACCCAGTACTTC. Translation gives CASSPQETQYF.